The following is a TCR beta chain sequence with its context. With a much larger clone just one base away, this may be a read error. The length of the CDR3 is 14 residues. Germline values: CDR1 ENHRY, CDR2 SYGVKD. With a duration under 3 months, ophthalmopathy in the donors showed moderate-to-severe activity, CAS ≥3 and NOSPECS ≥4. Certain patients were not enrolled. These were patients with other autoimmune diseases, uncontrolled infections, pregnancy or lactation. This record belongs to a study of Graves' ophthalmopathy and Graves' hyperthyroidism. Study-wide context: Peripheral blood collection took place at initial diagnosis, before any treatment.

RNA served as the template for amplifying TCR beta CDR3 regions. RT-PCR with HTBI primers came first, then second-round multiplex PCR. TCRdb re-derived calls from the multiplex PCR reads in MiXCR, one entry per CDR3 protein. The sample consists of almost 750,000 distinct CDR3 sequences, around 40% of them appearing once. The genes are TRBV10-3 and TRBJ1-4; TRBD1 is a possible D gene (5 bases). This TCR derives from an adult man with Graves' ophthalmopathy. Sequences were obtained from peripheral blood. DNA of the CDR3: TGTGCCAGCAGTCCCGGGACGGTTAATGAAAAACTGATTTTT. Translation gives CASSPGTVNEKLIF.